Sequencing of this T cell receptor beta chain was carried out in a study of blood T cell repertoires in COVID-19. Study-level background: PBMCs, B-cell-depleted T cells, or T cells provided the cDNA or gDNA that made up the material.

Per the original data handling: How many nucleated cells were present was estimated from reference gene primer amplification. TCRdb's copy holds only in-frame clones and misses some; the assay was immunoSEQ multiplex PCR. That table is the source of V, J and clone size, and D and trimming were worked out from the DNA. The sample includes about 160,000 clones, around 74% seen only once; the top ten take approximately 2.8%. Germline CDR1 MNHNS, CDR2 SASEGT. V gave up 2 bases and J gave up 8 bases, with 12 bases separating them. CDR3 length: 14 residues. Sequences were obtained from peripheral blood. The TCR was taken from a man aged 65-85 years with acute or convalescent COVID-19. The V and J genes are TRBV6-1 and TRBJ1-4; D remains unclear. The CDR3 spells CASSESGLLEKLFF. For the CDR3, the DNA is TGTGCCAGCAGTGAATCGGGGTTACTCGAAAAACTGTTTTTT.